These 32 T cell receptor beta chains were all obtained from the same sample, sequenced in a study of post-analysis software for immune sequencing data. Study conclusions and caveats: A few TRBV segments appeared more often in patients than in controls, and TRBV5-6, TRBV5-1 and TRBV20-1 were among these.

Unique molecular identifiers featured in each of the TCR beta cDNA libraries. Each CDR3 protein is one row after TCRdb ran MiXCR on the PCR reads. The sample includes 400,000 to 500,000 distinct CDR3 sequences, 30% to 40% of them seen just once. Their antigens remain unidentified. The sample was blood. The receptors shown here come from a girl aged 2-15 years with multiple sclerosis.

Details on this clonotype: A read error may account for a junction end that differs from germline. The rearrangement uses TRBV12-3 or TRBV12-4 and TRBJ2-6; TRBD1 is a possible D gene (5 bases). This CDR3 is 21 amino acids long. The CDR3 reads CASSYLPGLGQEIFRASVLTF. CDR3 DNA sequence: TGTGCCAGCAGTTACCTTCCGGGTTTAGGGCAGGAGATTTTCAGGGCCAGCGTCCTGACTTTC.

This sequence joins TRBV29-1 and TRBJ2-7, with TRBD1 matching over 7 bases. The V gene's germline CDR1 is SQVTM and CDR2 ANQGSEA. The V segment lost 5 bases and the J segment 0 bases; nucleotides outside the gene matches: 7. This CDR3 contains 14 residues. DNA for the CDR3: TGCAGCGTTCGCAAGGGGGCCCTCTCCTACGAGCAGTACTTC. This translates into CSVRKGALSYEQYF.

The CDR3 DNA reads as TGTGCCAGCAGTTTGGCAGGGACCGCAACTAATGAAAAACTGTTTTTT. Translating gives CASSLAGTATNEKLFF. V is TRBV12-3 or TRBV12-4 and J is TRBJ1-4; a possible D gene is TRBD1 (5 bases). The CDR3 sequence is 16 residues long. The germline V and J ends were trimmed by 3 bases and 0 bases, with 11 bases remaining between them.

This clonotype was detected once. The chain uses TRBV4-3 and TRBJ2-3, with D perhaps given as TRBD1 or TRBD2 (7 bases each). Trimming removed 1 base at V and 0 bases at J, with 11 bases between. Germline values: CDR1 LGHNA, CDR2 YSLEER. The CDR3 spans 16 residues. Written as DNA, the CDR3 is TGCGCCAGCAGCCAAGGGGAGGGGGCCAGCACAGATACGCAGTATTTT. It is translated as CASSQGEGASTDTQYF.

The gene calls are TRBV6-2 or TRBV6-3 and TRBJ1-1, with a weak D call TRBD1 (5 bases). The V gene lost 8 bases and the J gene lost 5 bases, with 15 bases spanning the gap. Germline V gene lookup returns CDR1 MNHEY and CDR2 SVGEGT. The CDR3 totals 13 residues. CDR3 bases: TGTGCCAGCGGACTCACGGGGCGGACTGAAGCTTTCTTT. Its protein is CASGLTGRTEAFF.

This clonotype appeared a few times. The chain joins TRBV29-1 to TRBJ2-3; D unclear. The CDR3 consists of 13 residues. The V end was cut by 3 bases, the J end by 3 bases, with 10 bases between. Germline V gene data show CDR1 as SQVTM and CDR2 as ANQGSEA. The CDR3 loop reads CSVEAERTDTQYF. In nucleotides, the CDR3 is TGCAGCGTTGAGGCAGAAAGGACAGATACGCAGTATTTT.

The CDR3, as DNA: TGTGCCACTCAAGGACCGGGGGACCCTAGGTCTCGGTATCAGCCCCAGCATTTT. It is translated as CATQGPGDPRSRYQPQHF. V gene TRBV28 combines with J gene TRBJ1-5; tentatively, D is TRBD1 (5 bases). Germline CDR1 reads MDHEN; CDR2 reads SYDVKM. CDR3 size: 18 residues. V was clipped by 10 bases and J by 5 bases, with 30 bases between them.

This clonotype was seen a handful of times. V and J are TRBV4-3 and TRBJ1-6; TRBD1 is a possible D gene (6 bases). The CDR3 consists of 17 residues. The germline gives CDR1 LGHNA, CDR2 YSLEER. V was trimmed by 3 bases and J by 5 bases, leaving 17 bases between them. DNA for the CDR3: TGCGCCAGCAGCCAGGGAAGACAGGTTTCCAATAATTCACCCCTCCACTTT. This codes for CASSQGRQVSNNSPLHF.

A few counts support this clonotype. The V and J genes are TRBV4-1 and TRBJ1-6; TRBD1 matches at 8 bases. Germline V gene lookup returns CDR1 MGHRA and CDR2 YSYEKL. The length of the CDR3 is 15 residues. The V and J ends lost 4 bases and 7 bases, in that order; junction bases with no gene match: 6. Here the CDR3 reads CASSPGWDRNSPLHF. For the CDR3, the DNA is TGCGCCAGCAGCCCCGGGTGGGACAGGAATTCACCCCTCCACTTT.

This clonotype came up a few times. V and J are TRBV20-1 and TRBJ2-1; TRBD2 matches 9 bases. Germline CDR1 is DFQATT and CDR2 is SNEGSKA (reference sequence). The CDR3 spans 14 residues. The ends lost 3 bases at V and 3 bases at J; junction bases unmatched: 3. The CDR3 nucleotides read TGCAGTGCTAGCCTAGCGGGATACTACAATGAGCAGTTCTTC. This translates into CSASLAGYYNEQFF.

This chain connects TRBV6-4 to TRBJ2-1; no firm D call. The CDR3 sequence is 13 residues long. V was pared by 1 base and J by 6 bases, with 7 bases between. Germline assignment: CDR1 MRHNA and CDR2 SNTAGT. CDR3 nucleotide sequence: TGTGCCAGCAGTGACTATGGCAGCAATGAGCAGTTCTTC. It codes for CASSDYGSNEQFF.

DNA for the CDR3: TGTGCCAGCAGCTCCGGAGGGACCCTTGAGACCCAGTACTTC. Encoded protein: CASSSGGTLETQYF. The chain has TRBV7-2 and TRBJ2-5; D possibly corresponds to TRBD2 (6 bases). The CDR3 sequence is 14 residues long. V dropped 4 bases and J dropped 5 bases, with 14 bases sitting between them. Germline CDR1 reads SGHTA; CDR2 reads FQGNSA.

This clonotype was observed a single time. V and J are TRBV20-1 and TRBJ2-3; D might be TRBD1 (5 bases). V was trimmed by 5 bases and J by 3 bases, leaving 9 bases between them. Germline CDR1 reads DFQATT; CDR2 reads SNEGSKA (reference sequence). This CDR3 has 12 residues. This chain's CDR3 is CSAEAGTDTQYF. CDR3 bases: TGCAGTGCTGAAGCAGGGACAGATACGCAGTATTTT.

This chain joins TRBV15 and TRBJ2-4; no clear D. The J call may be in error: the DNA end matches TRBJ2-7 better. CDR1 and CDR2 (germline): LNHNV, YYDKDF (reference sequence). The CDR3 loop spans 12 amino acids. This chain's CDR3 is CATSSLPGEQYF. Here the CDR3 DNA reads TGTGCCACCAGCAGTCTGCCGGGCGAGCAGTACTTC.

This chain joins TRBV5-1 and TRBJ1-1, with 8 bases matching TRBD1. CDR1 and CDR2 from the germline V gene are SGHRS and YFSETQ. CDR3 size: 13 residues. The V gene end was trimmed by 2 bases and the J gene end by 6 bases; junction bases not matched to a gene: 3. CDR3 loop: CASSFHRGAEAFF. DNA for the CDR3: TGCGCCAGCAGCTTCCACAGGGGGGCTGAAGCTTTCTTT.

This clonotype was picked up a small number of times. J is TRBJ2-7 and V is TRBV7-2, with D possibly being TRBD2 (6 bases). The CDR3 is made up of 14 amino acids. Trimming removed 0 bases from V and 4 bases from J, with 10 bases in between. Germline lookup yields CDR1 SGHTA and CDR2 FQGNSA. The CDR3 nucleotides are TGTGCCAGCAGCTTAGCCATGGAGGGGTACGAGCAGTACTTC. This codes for CASSLAMEGYEQYF.

The chain employs TRBV15 and TRBJ2-1; no clear D. Trimming cost V 4 bases and J 4 bases, with 11 bases left between them. The CDR3 length is 14 residues. Germline lookup yields CDR1 LNHNV and CDR2 YYDKDF (reference sequence). CDR3 in amino acids: CATSIRRLYNEQFF. The CDR3 DNA follows: TGTGCCACCAGCATACGTCGGCTTTACAATGAGCAGTTCTTC.

In this sample, this clonotype turned up many times. V gene TRBV5-6 combines with J gene TRBJ2-1; TRBD1 agrees at 7 bases. V was pared by 0 bases and J by 6 bases, with 3 bases of the junction left unmatched. This CDR3 comprises 14 residues. Germline CDR1 reads SGHDT; CDR2 reads YYEEEE. CDR3 coding DNA: TGTGCCAGCAGCTTGGAAGCAGGGGGCAATGAGCAGTTCTTC. This encodes CASSLEAGGNEQFF.

The gene calls are TRBV29-1 and TRBJ1-2; 11 positions agree with TRBD1. The V and J ends lost 4 bases and 3 bases, in that order; junction bases with no gene match: 7. CDR1 and CDR2 (germline): SQVTM, ANQGSEA. The length of the CDR3 is 15 residues. CDR3 sequence (DNA): TGCAGCGTTGCGGACAGGGGGCGCTTTGACTATGGCTACACCTTC. It is translated as CSVADRGRFDYGYTF.

The gene calls are TRBV5-1 and TRBJ2-5; a possible D gene is TRBD2 (6 bases). The closer fit of TRBJ2-7 to the DNA end suggests the J call may be wrong. The CDR3 consists of 14 residues. CDR1 and CDR2 (germline): SGHRS, YFSETQ. The CDR3 DNA reads TGCGCCAGCAGCTCTTCGACTAGTTTGGTCGAGCAGTACTTC. It encodes CASSSSTSLVEQYF.

This chain uses TRBV20-1 with TRBJ2-1, with unresolved D. The CDR3 sequence is 14 residues long. Germline lookup yields CDR1 DFQATT and CDR2 SNEGSKA (reference sequence). V dropped 4 bases and J dropped 7 bases, with 17 bases sitting between them. CDR3 nucleotides: TGCAGTGCTATAAATGGCGGTTTAGGGAATGAGCAGTTCTTC. Translating it yields CSAINGGLGNEQFF.

In nucleotides, the CDR3 is TGTGCCAGCAGCTTACAAGATGTGGTACACCCGATATTTTCCGGGGAGCTGTTTTTT. Translation gives CASSLQDVVHPIFSGELFF. The V call is TRBV11-2, the J call TRBJ2-2; D remains ambiguous. CDR1 SGHAT and CDR2 FQNNGV come from the germline V gene. The CDR3 extends over 19 amino acids. The V end was cut by 2 bases, the J end by 6 bases, with 25 bases between.

The chain employs TRBV7-2 and TRBJ2-5; D is possibly TRBD1 (5 bases). The V gene's germline CDR1 is SGHTA and CDR2 FQGNSA. The length of the CDR3 is 16 residues. Trimming cost V 1 base and J 3 bases, with 15 bases left between them. CDR3 nucleotides: TGTGCCAGCAGCTTAGTAGGGGCAAGGGGTGAAGAGACCCAGTACTTC. It encodes CASSLVGARGEETQYF.

This clonotype was observed a few times. V is TRBV7-6 and J is TRBJ2-5; D is uncertain. Germline V lookup: CDR1 SGHVS, CDR2 FNYEAQ. The CDR3 covers 17 residues. With 4 bases removed from V and 5 bases from J, the gap between germline ends came to 23 bases. The CDR3 DNA sequence: TGTGCCAGCAGCTCCCTCTCACCCTCCGGGTTTTGGGAGACCCAGTACTTC. As protein: CASSSLSPSGFWETQYF.

This clonotype came up a few times. The chain recombines TRBV20-1 with TRBJ2-7, with D tentatively TRBD2 (5 bases). The CDR3 is made up of 14 amino acids. V lost 1 base and J lost 3, with 13 bases in between. Germline CDR1 is DFQATT and CDR2 is SNEGSKA (reference sequence). The CDR3 sequence is CSARAGGANYEQYF. CDR3 sequence (DNA): TGCAGTGCTAGAGCAGGAGGTGCCAACTACGAGCAGTACTTC.

The chain joins TRBV28 to TRBJ1-6; no reliable D call. Germline assignment: CDR1 MDHEN and CDR2 SYDVKM. Trimming removed 4 bases at V and 0 bases at J, with 7 bases between. The CDR3 runs to 15 residues. CDR3 nucleotide sequence: TGTGCCAGCAGTTCCCCGGTCTCCTATAATTCACCCCTCCACTTT. Protein: CASSSPVSYNSPLHF.

The table lists this clonotype with a few counts. V and J are TRBV6-2 or TRBV6-3 and TRBJ2-5; D is possibly TRBD1 (5 bases). The CDR3 totals 14 residues. V lost 7 bases to trimming and J lost 2 bases, with 14 bases between them. Germline V gene data show CDR1 as MNHEY and CDR2 as SVGEGT. DNA of the CDR3: TGTGCCAGCAATAAGGACACTATTCAAGAGACCCAGTACTTC. Its translation is CASNKDTIQETQYF.

This rearrangement joins TRBV5-1 to TRBJ2-5; D may match TRBD1 or TRBD2 (7 bases each). Near its end, the DNA agrees better with TRBJ2-7, so the J call may be wrong. Germline-derived CDR1 and CDR2 are SGHRS and YFSETQ. This CDR3 spans 14 amino acids. The CDR3 region is CASSLAQGGYEQYF. The CDR3 nucleotides are TGCGCCAGCAGCTTGGCGCAGGGGGGGTACGAGCAGTACTTC.

This clonotype was seen more than once but under ten times. The chain uses TRBV6-5 and TRBJ1-2; D is undetermined. V dropped 6 bases and J dropped 7 bases, with 15 bases sitting between them. The CDR3 consists of 13 residues. Germline lookup yields CDR1 MNHEY and CDR2 SVGAGI. The CDR3 protein is CASSKKGHSGYTF. The DNA for the CDR3 is TGTGCCAGCAGCAAGAAGGGCCATAGTGGCTACACCTTC.

This rearrangement joins TRBV5-1 to TRBJ2-5; TRBD2 matches 10 bases. J gave up 6 bases and V 3 bases, and 5 bases lay outside the gene matches. Germline loops: CDR1 SGHRS, CDR2 YFSETQ. The CDR3 spans 14 residues. The CDR3 DNA sequence: TGCGCCAGCAGCTCCGGGACTAGCGAAAAGACCCAGTACTTC. Translated: CASSSGTSEKTQYF.

The chain links TRBV6-5 to TRBJ2-4, with TRBD1 as a possible D gene (6 bases). The V end lost 0 bases, the J end lost 8 bases, and 11 bases lay between the germline ends. The CDR3 loop spans 14 amino acids. Per germline, CDR1 MNHEY and CDR2 SVGAGI. The CDR3 region is CASSYSGTSDIQYF. The CDR3 DNA sequence: TGTGCCAGCAGTTACTCCGGGACATCGGACATTCAGTACTTC.

This sequence joins TRBV6-6 and TRBJ2-5; D not resolved. The J call may be wrong; the DNA end is better matched by TRBJ2-7. This CDR3 is built from 12 residues. CDR1 is MNHNY and CDR2 is SVGAGI in the germline V gene (reference sequence). CDR3 in DNA: TGTGCCAGCAGTTGGACCTGGGACGAGCAGTACTTC. Translated, it gives CASSWTWDEQYF.